Presented here are 21 T cell receptor beta chains from one specimen sequenced in a study of cytotoxic CD8 clonotypes in ibrutinib-treated CLL. The table came from immunoSEQ multiplex PCR; TCRdb's copy has only in-frame clones and leaves some out. The data show tens of thousands of clones, 65% to 75% seen once. Sequencing was performed on PBMCs, taken after 24 months of ibrutinib treatment. Receptors originate from a human donor with chronic lymphocytic leukemia.

The chain recombines TRBV5-1 with TRBJ1-1; D is possibly TRBD1 (6 bases). Germline V gene lookup returns CDR1 SGHRS and CDR2 YFSETQ. This CDR3 contains 14 residues. V lost 3 bases and J lost 3, with 12 bases in between. The chain's CDR3 is CASSSRGDYTEAFF. DNA of the CDR3: TGCGCCAGCAGCTCCAGGGGTGATTACACTGAAGCTTTCTTT.

V and J are TRBV4-1 and TRBJ1-2, with D maybe TRBD1 (6 bases). CDR1 is MGHRA and CDR2 is YSYEKL in the germline V gene. This CDR3 spans 16 amino acids. V lost 3 bases to trimming and J lost 7 bases, with 21 bases between them. DNA of the CDR3: TGCGCCAGCAGCCACCCCCGGACACAGGGTAAGGGTGGCTACACCTTC. Its translation is CASSHPRTQGKGGYTF.

With respect to this clone: At one of its ends the junction is not consistent with the germline gene, which may arise from a read error. The chain links TRBV6-1 to TRBJ2-1; 10 bases fit TRBD1. The germline V gene encodes CDR1 MNHNS and CDR2 SASEGT. The CDR3 runs to 16 residues. CDR3 sequence: CASSEWGTGVGNGQFF. The CDR3 DNA sequence: TGTGCCAGCAGTGAATGGGGGACAGGGGTCGGCAATGGGCAGTTCTTC.

This clone appeared a few times. The chain has TRBV5-4 and TRBJ2-4; D uncertain. Germline V lookup: CDR1 SGHNT, CDR2 YYREEE (reference sequence). This CDR3 region has 13 residues. The V end lost 4 bases, the J end lost 11 bases, and 16 bases lay between the germline ends. The CDR3 here is CASSQDASSVQYF. As DNA, the CDR3 is TGTGCCAGCAGCCAGGATGCCTCGTCGGTTCAGTACTTC.

A word on this clone: The sample carries other DNA sequences with the same CDR3. This chain connects TRBV5-1 to TRBJ2-7; tentative D call: TRBD1 (5 bases). Germline-derived CDR1 and CDR2 are SGHRS and YFSETQ. CDR3 size: 15 residues. Trimming took 0 bases from V and 0 from J, leaving 10 bases between them. CDR3 DNA sequence: TGCGCCAGCAGCTTGGCCGCAGGGCCCTCCTACGAGCAGTACTTC. Its protein product is CASSLAAGPSYEQYF. Full variable domain (outside the CDR3, taken from reference TRBV5-1 and TRBJ2-7): KAGVTQTPRYLIKTRGQQVTLSCSPISGHRSVSWYQQTPGQGLQFLFEYFSETQRNKGNFPGRFSGRQFSNSRSEMNVSTLELGDSALYLCASSLAAGPSYEQYFGPGTRLTVT.

The chain recombines TRBV27 with TRBJ2-7; unclear D gene. This CDR3 has 12 amino acids. Looked up from germline, CDR1 is MNHEY and CDR2 is SMNVEV (reference sequence). The V end was cut by 4 bases, the J end by 5 bases, with 9 bases between. CDR3 sequence: CASSYMGHEQYF. The CDR3 nucleotides read TGTGCCAGCAGTTACATGGGCCACGAGCAGTACTTC.

The V gene is TRBV11-2, the J gene TRBJ2-3; the match to TRBD2 covers 10 bases. Germline CDR1 and CDR2: SGHAT and FQNNGV. CDR3 size: 14 residues. With V trimmed by 3 bases and J by 5 bases, 2 bases remained unmatched. CDR3 DNA: TGTGCCAGCAGCTTGTGGACTAGCGGAGATACGCAGTATTTT. This translates into CASSLWTSGDTQYF.

V usage is TRBV5-5 and J usage is TRBJ2-7; 11 bases map to TRBD1. This CDR3 spans 14 amino acids. CDR1 and CDR2 from the germline V gene are SGHKS and YYEKEE (reference sequence). Unmatched junction bases numbered 2, after V lost 1 base and J lost 5 bases. CDR3 bases: TGTGCCAGCAGCTTGATGGGACAGGGGGACGAGCAGTACTTC. Its translation is CASSLMGQGDEQYF.

By sample share, this clone is medium-sized. The CDR3 bases are TGCAGCGTTGTCTTCTGGGACAGGGGGTCACACGAGCAGTACTTC. It codes for CSVVFWDRGSHEQYF. The chain links TRBV29-1 to TRBJ2-7, with 11 bases fitting TRBD1. This CDR3 is built from 15 residues. In germline, CDR1 is SQVTM, CDR2 ANQGSEA. J gave up 5 bases and V 4 bases, and 10 bases lay outside the gene matches.

This chain uses TRBV5-6 with TRBJ1-1; D perhaps matches TRBD1 (6 bases). The CDR3 consists of 14 residues. In germline, CDR1 is SGHDT, CDR2 YYEEEE. The V gene lost 1 base and the J gene lost 4 bases, with 11 bases spanning the gap. The chain's CDR3 is CASSLNRVGTEAFF. CDR3 nucleotide sequence: TGTGCCAGCAGCTTGAACAGGGTGGGCACTGAAGCTTTCTTT.

The chain couples TRBV7-8 to TRBJ2-1; 8 nucleotides match TRBD1. Germline CDR1 is SGHVS and CDR2 is FQNEAQ. CDR3 size: 15 residues. The ends lost 0 bases at V and 3 bases at J; junction bases unmatched: 1. The CDR3 here is CASSLAQGDYNEQFF. DNA for the CDR3: TGTGCCAGCAGCTTAGCACAGGGGGACTACAATGAGCAGTTCTTC.

The table lists this clone with a few counts. The chain couples TRBV2 to TRBJ2-2; 7 positions agree with TRBD1. Trimming removed 7 bases from V and 3 bases from J; junction bases left unmatched: 5. The CDR3 has 14 residues. Germline V lookup: CDR1 SNHLY, CDR2 FYNNEI. The DNA for the CDR3 is TGTGCCAGCAAGATAGGGGGCGACACCGGGGAGCTGTTTTTT. It is translated as CASKIGGDTGELFF.

This chain joins TRBV10-1 and TRBJ2-7; D is undetermined. Trimming took off 2 bases at V and 6 bases at J, with 14 bases between the two ends. The germline CDR1 and CDR2 sequences are WNHNN and SYGVQD (reference sequence). The CDR3 covers 14 residues. The CDR3 DNA reads TGCGCCAGCAGTGAGGCACGAATGGCAGGCGAGCAGTACTTC. Translation gives CASSEARMAGEQYF.

This clone appeared a few times. The chain is built from TRBV2 and TRBJ1-1, with a possible D match to TRBD1 (6 bases). Germline V gives CDR1 SNHLY, CDR2 FYNNEI. V gave up 6 bases and J gave up 7 bases, with 21 bases separating them. This CDR3 comprises 15 residues. The CDR3 bases are TGTGCCAGCAGGGAATTAACAGGGAGAGGGAATGAAGCTTTCTTT. This encodes CASRELTGRGNEAFF.

The CDR3 coding sequence is TGCGCCAGCAGCCGAAGGGCCGGGGAGCTGTTTTTT. This sequence encodes CASSRRAGELFF. V is TRBV4-1 and J is TRBJ2-2, with D unclear. This CDR3 has 12 amino acids. V dropped 4 bases and J dropped 6 bases, with 6 bases sitting between them. Germline V gene lookup returns CDR1 MGHRA and CDR2 YSYEKL.

V and J are TRBV10-3 and TRBJ1-1, with D perhaps TRBD1 (5 bases). Trimming stripped 6 bases from V and 4 bases from J, with 15 bases between. The germline gives CDR1 ENHRY, CDR2 SYGVKD. CDR3 length: 14 residues. The CDR3: CAISAEWGTTEAFF. The CDR3 DNA sequence: TGTGCCATCAGCGCCGAATGGGGCACCACTGAAGCTTTCTTT.

The chain recombines TRBV2 with TRBJ1-1, with 10 bases aligning to TRBD1. This CDR3 comprises 17 residues. The V gene end was trimmed by 0 bases and the J gene end by 5 bases; junction bases not matched to a gene: 9. Looked up from germline, CDR1 is SNHLY and CDR2 is FYNNEI. Written as DNA, the CDR3 is TGTGCCAGCAGTGAAGCGGGGACAGGGGTGTTTTTTACTGAAGCTTTCTTT. The encoded protein is CASSEAGTGVFFTEAFF.

The rearrangement joins TRBV5-4 to TRBJ2-3; TRBD1 might be the D (6 bases). V was cut by 1 base and J by 0 bases, with 6 bases left in between. Per the germline V gene, CDR1 is SGHNT and CDR2 is YYREEE (reference sequence). The CDR3 extends over 14 amino acids. The CDR3 coding sequence is TGTGCCAGCAGCTTGACAGGGAGCACAGATACGCAGTATTTT. Translated: CASSLTGSTDTQYF.

Sample share makes this clone medium-sized (0.01 to 0.1%). V usage is TRBV2 and J usage is TRBJ2-1; TRBD2 might be the D (5 bases). CDR3 size: 13 residues. V lost 7 bases and J 6 bases, leaving 13 bases between the germline ends. In germline, CDR1 is SNHLY, CDR2 FYNNEI. CDR3 residues: CASNLAEGNEQFF. In nucleotides, the CDR3 is TGTGCCAGCAATCTAGCAGAGGGCAATGAGCAGTTCTTC.

V and J are TRBV27 and TRBJ1-4, with a weak D call TRBD1 (6 bases). The germline V and J ends were trimmed by 2 bases and 4 bases, with 11 bases remaining between them. Germline CDR1 and CDR2: MNHEY and SMNVEV (reference sequence). The CDR3 length is 15 residues. This chain's CDR3 is CASSLEGGLNEKLFF. For the CDR3, the DNA is TGTGCCAGCAGTTTAGAAGGGGGGCTTAATGAAAAACTGTTTTTT.

The V gene is TRBV7-9, the J gene TRBJ1-2; possibly TRBD1 for D (5 bases). V lost 1 base and J 0 bases, leaving 9 bases between the germline ends. Germline CDR1 and CDR2: SEHNR and FQNEAQ (reference sequence). This CDR3 has 15 amino acids. The CDR3 reads CASSLGGRANYGYTF. The DNA for the CDR3 is TGTGCCAGCAGCTTAGGGGGCAGAGCTAACTATGGCTACACCTTC.